These 23 T cell receptor beta chains share one sample of origin, sequenced in a study of T cells in Graves' hyperthyroidism and ophthalmopathy. Authors of the study amplified TCR beta CDR3 regions from RNA transcripts. RT-PCR in the first round (using the HTBI primer set) targeted the TCR CDR3. TCRdb reprocessed the multiplex PCR reads with MiXCR, giving one entry per CDR3 protein. The sample holds approximately 590,000 distinct CDR3 sequences, about half seen once. The sequencing input was peripheral blood or thyroid tissue (not recorded which). Source of these receptors: a woman aged 18 to 35 with Graves' hyperthyroidism.

The chain employs TRBV2 and TRBJ2-7, with no clear D. Trimming shortened V by 8 bases and J by 2 bases, and 19 bases separated the two germline ends. Germline loops: CDR1 SNHLY, CDR2 FYNNEI. The CDR3 is 15 amino acids. The CDR3 spells CASSPRKGQTYEQYF. The CDR3 coding sequence is TGTGCCAGCTCACCAAGAAAGGGTCAGACCTACGAGCAGTACTTC. Combining the CDR3 with reference TRBV2 and TRBJ2-7 gives the whole variable domain EPEVTQTPSHQVTQMGQEVILRCVPISNHLYFYWYRQILGQKVEFLVSFYNNEISEKSEIFDDQFSVERPDGSNFTLKIRSTKLEDSAMYFCASSPRKGQTYEQYFGPGTRLTVT.

This clonotype came up many times. This chain uses TRBV20-1 with TRBJ1-1, with a tentative D call TRBD1 (5 bases). The CDR3 runs to 11 residues. In germline, CDR1 is DFQATT, CDR2 SNEGSKA (reference sequence). In nucleotides, the CDR3 is TGCAGCTCCGGACATAACACTGAAGCTTTCTTT. Residues: CSSGHNTEAFF.

The chain employs TRBV7-2 and TRBJ2-5, with TRBD1 matching 8 bases. The length of the CDR3 is 15 residues. Per germline, CDR1 SGHTA and CDR2 FQGNSA. V shed 1 base and J 3 bases; nucleotides not matched to a gene: 4. The DNA for the CDR3 is TGTGCCAGCAGCTTAGGACAGGGGTCTAAAGAGACCCAGTACTTC. This gives the protein CASSLGQGSKETQYF.

There are a few counts of this clonotype. The chain joins TRBV29-1 to TRBJ2-5; possibly TRBD1 for D (6 bases). CDR3 length: 12 amino acids. Germline CDR1 and CDR2: SQVTM and ANQGSEA. Between the trimmed V and J ends, which lost 7 bases and 1 base, there was a span of 10 bases. The CDR3 is CSGRTVQETQYF. CDR3 coding DNA: TGCAGCGGCCGGACAGTCCAAGAGACCCAGTACTTC.

This clonotype was counted at least ten times. This chain connects TRBV24-1 to TRBJ2-7; 8 positions agree with TRBD1. The germline V gene encodes CDR1 KGHDR and CDR2 SFDVKD. There are 15 residues in the CDR3. The V and J ends lost 5 bases and 6 bases, in that order; junction bases with no gene match: 11. The CDR3 protein is CATSAYSGGRTEQYF. The CDR3 coding sequence is TGTGCCACCAGTGCGTATTCAGGGGGCAGGACCGAGCAGTACTTC.

The chain uses TRBV7-2 and TRBJ1-2; 8 bases are shared with TRBD1. The CDR3 has 15 amino acids. The J segment lost 5 bases and the V segment lost 5 bases, leaving 10 bases of the junction unmatched. The germline V gene has CDR1 SGHTA and CDR2 FQGNSA. The CDR3 loop is CASSPTGVFGYGYTF. CDR3 DNA sequence: TGTGCCAGCAGCCCGACAGGGGTCTTCGGTTATGGCTACACCTTC. Full variable domain (rest looked up from reference TRBV7-2 and TRBJ1-2): GAGVSQSPSNKVTEKGKDVELRCDPISGHTALYWYRQSLGQGLEFLIYFQGNSAPDKSGLPSDRFSAERTGGSVSTLTIQRTQQEDSAVYLCASSPTGVFGYGYTFGSGTRLTVV.

The rearrangement uses TRBV7-6 and TRBJ2-7, with TRBD1 matching 7 bases. V gave up 4 bases and J gave up 3 bases; unmatched junction bases: 3. The CDR3 runs to 13 residues. Germline-derived CDR1 and CDR2 are SGHVS and FNYEAQ. CDR3 bases: TGTGCCAGCAGCTGGGACAGAGACTACGAGCAGTACTTC. It codes for CASSWDRDYEQYF.

The chain joins TRBV2 to TRBJ2-7, with 8 bases that match TRBD2. V gave up 6 bases and J gave up 4 bases; unmatched junction bases: 2. Germline CDR1 reads SNHLY; CDR2 reads FYNNEI. The CDR3 length is 12 residues. As DNA, the CDR3 is TGTGCCAGCAGGCGGGGGGAATACGAGCAGTACTTC. Translated: CASRRGEYEQYF.

The chain uses TRBV20-1 and TRBJ2-7; 7 nucleotides align to TRBD2. V shed 5 bases and J 3 bases; nucleotides not matched to a gene: 10. The CDR3 is made up of 14 amino acids. CDR1 and CDR2 from the germline V gene are DFQATT and SNEGSKA (reference sequence). CDR3 nucleotides: TGCAGTGCTGTCCGGGGAGGACTAGGCTACGAGCAGTACTTC. This translates into CSAVRGGLGYEQYF.

This chain connects TRBV7-9 to TRBJ1-1; maybe TRBD1 (6 bases). The CDR3 covers 13 residues. Germline loops: CDR1 SEHNR, CDR2 FQNEAQ (reference sequence). The V end lost 6 bases, the J end lost 1 base, and 9 bases lay between the germline ends. CDR3 nucleotide sequence: TGTGCCAGCAGGGGGGCAGAGAACACTGAAGCTTTCTTT. Translation gives CASRGAENTEAFF.

This clonotype was detected many times. The gene calls are TRBV10-3 and TRBJ2-7; TRBD2 might be the D (5 bases). The CDR3 runs to 13 residues. Germline CDR1 and CDR2: ENHRY and SYGVKD. V was cut by 4 bases and J by 3 bases, with 10 bases left in between. The CDR3 DNA sequence: TGTGCCATCAGTGGGGTTAGCGACTACGAGCAGTACTTC. As protein: CAISGVSDYEQYF.

The genes are TRBV2 and TRBJ2-7; 10 bases are shared with TRBD1. The CDR3 contains 16 residues. The germline V gene encodes CDR1 SNHLY and CDR2 FYNNEI. The ends lost 5 bases at V and 2 bases at J; junction bases unmatched: 9. The CDR3 loop reads CASSYLRTGGTYEQYF. CDR3 in DNA: TGTGCCAGCAGTTACTTGAGGACAGGGGGGACCTACGAGCAGTACTTC.

This clonotype has ten or more counts. The chain links TRBV2 to TRBJ2-7; D might be TRBD1 (5 bases). The CDR3 runs 14 residues. Germline CDR1 is SNHLY and CDR2 is FYNNEI. Trimming shortened V by 3 bases and J by 7 bases, and 16 bases separated the two germline ends. The CDR3 nucleotides are TGTGCCAGCAGTGAGGAGAACAGGTCTGGGGAGCAGTACTTC. It is translated as CASSEENRSGEQYF.

To note about this clonotype: A much larger clone is a single base away; this may be a read error. V usage is TRBV25-1 and J usage is TRBJ2-7, with 12 positions matching TRBD2. Germline loops: CDR1 MGHDK, CDR2 SYGVNS. V was pared by 1 base and J by 9 bases, with 13 bases of the junction left unmatched. This CDR3 spans 17 amino acids. The CDR3 DNA reads as TGTGCCAGCAGTGAATTTCTAGCGGGAGGGCCTTATGGGGGGCAGTACTTC. Residues: CASSEFLAGGPYGGQYF.

V gene TRBV9 combines with J gene TRBJ2-3, with D hard to call. The CDR3 sequence is 14 residues long. The germline gives CDR1 SGDLS, CDR2 YYNGEE. Trimming left V 0 bases short and J 0 bases short, with 5 bases between. The CDR3 DNA is TGTGCCAGCAGCGTAGTCTCCAGCACAGATACGCAGTATTTT. Its protein is CASSVVSSTDTQYF.

In this sample, this clonotype turned up once. The chain employs TRBV10-2 and TRBJ2-5, with 8 nucleotides matching TRBD1. The J segment lost 5 bases and the V segment lost 8 bases, leaving 10 bases of the junction unmatched. The germline V gene encodes CDR1 WSHSY and CDR2 SAAADI. This CDR3 is 14 amino acids long. The CDR3: CASSRTGTAETQYF. Here the CDR3 DNA reads TGCGCCAGCTCCCGGACAGGGACGGCTGAGACCCAGTACTTC.

This clonotype appeared a few times. The CDR3 DNA reads as TGTGCCAGCGGACAGGGGCCTTTCACCGGGGAGCTGTTTTTT. It yields the protein CASGQGPFTGELFF. The chain joins TRBV7-9 to TRBJ2-2, with 9 positions matching TRBD1. This CDR3 spans 14 amino acids. J gave up 4 bases and V 8 bases, and 5 bases lay outside the gene matches. Germline V gives CDR1 SEHNR, CDR2 FQNEAQ (reference sequence).

The rearrangement uses TRBV10-3 and TRBJ2-7; 9 bases align to TRBD1. The CDR3 is made up of 13 amino acids. The germline gives CDR1 ENHRY, CDR2 SYGVKD. The CDR3 here is CPSEGTGFFEQYF. The DNA of the CDR3 is TGTCCTTCGGAGGGGACAGGGTTTTTCGAGCAGTACTTC.

The rearrangement links TRBV7-3 to TRBJ1-1, with TRBD1 identical over 7 bases. Trimming removed 5 bases from V and 6 bases from J; junction bases left unmatched: 12. The CDR3 loop spans 15 amino acids. Germline CDR1 SGHTA, CDR2 FQGTGA. The CDR3 spells CASSHLDRPRAEAFF. The CDR3 DNA reads TGTGCCAGCAGCCATCTGGACAGGCCCCGTGCTGAAGCTTTCTTT.

This clonotype was seen ten or more times. The CDR3 loop is CSVPQRDGYTF. In DNA form, the CDR3 reads TGCAGCGTGCCTCAACGTGATGGCTACACCTTC. The chain has TRBV29-1 and TRBJ1-2; D not resolved. Trimming took off 6 bases at V and 6 bases at J, with 11 bases between the two ends. The CDR3 totals 11 residues. Germline V lookup: CDR1 SQVTM, CDR2 ANQGSEA.

Concerning this clonotype itself: The junction shows a germline mismatch at one end, possibly a read error. The gene calls are TRBV7-2 and TRBJ1-1; 10 nucleotides match TRBD1. Germline V gene lookup returns CDR1 SGHTA and CDR2 FQGNSA. This CDR3 contains 14 residues. This CDR3 is CVSSLEVAADRGFF. In DNA, the CDR3 is TGTGTCAGCAGCTTAGAGGTGGCGGCGGACAGGGGGTTCTTT.

This clonotype occurred a few times. The chain is built from TRBV7-2 and TRBJ2-7, with D uncertain. The CDR3 loop spans 12 amino acids. Per germline, CDR1 SGHTA and CDR2 FQGNSA. Deletions cut 7 bases from V and 7 bases from J, with 14 bases between. The CDR3 nucleotides read TGTGCCAGCAACCCCCCGGACGGGGAGCAGTACTTC. This sequence encodes CASNPPDGEQYF. Based on the CDR3 plus reference TRBV7-2 and TRBJ2-7, the full variable domain is GAGVSQSPSNKVTEKGKDVELRCDPISGHTALYWYRQSLGQGLEFLIYFQGNSAPDKSGLPSDRFSAERTGGSVSTLTIQRTQQEDSAVYLCASNPPDGEQYFGPGTRLTVT.

The chain combines TRBV7-2 with TRBJ2-7, with 8 bases lining up with TRBD1. The CDR3 is 14 residues long. V shed 5 bases and J 7 bases; nucleotides not matched to a gene: 10. CDR1 SGHTA and CDR2 FQGNSA come from the germline V gene. CDR3 residues: CASSIDRGSGEQYF. The DNA for the CDR3 is TGTGCCAGCAGCATAGACAGGGGATCCGGGGAGCAGTACTTC.